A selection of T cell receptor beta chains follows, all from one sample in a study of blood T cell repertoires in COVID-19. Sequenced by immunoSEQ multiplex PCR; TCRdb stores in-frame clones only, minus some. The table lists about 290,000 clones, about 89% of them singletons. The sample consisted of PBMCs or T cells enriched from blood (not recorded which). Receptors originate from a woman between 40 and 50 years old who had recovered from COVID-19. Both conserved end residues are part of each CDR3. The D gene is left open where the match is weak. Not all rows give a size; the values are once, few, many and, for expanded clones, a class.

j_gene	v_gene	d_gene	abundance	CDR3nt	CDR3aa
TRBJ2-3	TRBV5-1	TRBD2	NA	TGCGCCAGCAGCTTGCGACTAGCGGGGGCCGTAACTAGCACAGATACGCAGTATTTT	CASSLRLAGAVTSTDTQYF
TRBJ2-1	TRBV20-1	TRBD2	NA	TGCAGTGCTAGTACACGGGGGGGGTACAATGAGCAGTTCTTC	CSASTRGGYNEQFF
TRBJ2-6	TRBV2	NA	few	TGTGCCAGCAGTCCGAACCCAGTCACTAGCTCTGGGGCCAACGTCCTGACTTTC	CASSPNPVTSSGANVLTF
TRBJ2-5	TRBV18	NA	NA	TGTGCCAGCTCCCCCAGGGGCAGGTCCCAAGAGACCCAGTACTTC	CASSPRGRSQETQYF
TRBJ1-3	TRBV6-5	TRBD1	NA	TGTGCCAGCAGCATTACAGGGGGCAGTGGAAACACCATATATTTT	CASSITGGSGNTIYF
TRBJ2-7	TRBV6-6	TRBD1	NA	TGTGCCAGTAAGATCGGGACAGGGGGCTACGAGCAGTACTTC	CASKIGTGGYEQYF
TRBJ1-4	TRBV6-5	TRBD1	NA	TGTGCCAGCAGTCAACGACAGGGAAGTAATGAAAAACTGTTTTTT	CASSQRQGSNEKLFF
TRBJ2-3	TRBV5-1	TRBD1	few	TGCGCCAGCAGCTTGGGGACAGGGGCAGATACGCAGTATTTT	CASSLGTGADTQYF
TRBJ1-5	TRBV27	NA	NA	TGTGCCAGGACATGGACAGTACAGCCCCAGCATTTT	CARTWTVQPQHF
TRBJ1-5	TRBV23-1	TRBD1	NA	TGCGCCAGCAGTCAATATGGGGGGACAGAGATCGAGGGCAATCAGCCCCAGCATTTT	CASSQYGGTEIEGNQPQHF
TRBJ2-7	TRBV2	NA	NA	TGTGCCAGCAGTGTGCGCCGCGAGGCCGAACCCCTGCGAGGGCAGTACTTC	CASSVRREAEPLRGQYF
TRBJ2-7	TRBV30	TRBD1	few	TGTGCCTGGAGTTGGGACAGGGTGCAGCAGTACTTC	CAWSWDRVQQYF
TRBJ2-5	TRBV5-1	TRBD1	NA	TGCGCCAGCAGAATGACAGGGTTCCTACAAGAGACCCAGTACTTC	CASRMTGFLQETQYF
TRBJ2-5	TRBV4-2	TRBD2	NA	TGTGCCAGCAGCCAAGATAGAATAGCGGGCCTCCGGTCGGCCCAGTACTTC	CASSQDRIAGLRSAQYF
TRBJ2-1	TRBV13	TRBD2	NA	TGTGCCAGCAGCTTAGTAGCGGGCCCCTACAATGAGCAGTTCTTC	CASSLVAGPYNEQFF
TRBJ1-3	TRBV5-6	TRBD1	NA	TGTGCCAGCAGCGGGACAGTTGGAAACACCATATATTTT	CASSGTVGNTIYF
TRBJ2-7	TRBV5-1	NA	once	TGCGCCAGCAGCTTGGTTTTGGGGGGGCTCGAGCAGTACTTC	CASSLVLGGLEQYF
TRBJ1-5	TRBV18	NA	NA	TGTGCCAGCTCACCGTTGGGGGGGGAACAGCCCCAGCATTTT	CASSPLGGEQPQHF
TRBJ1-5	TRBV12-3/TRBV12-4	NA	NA	TGTGCCAGCGCGAAGGGGGTAGTGCAGCCCCAGCATTTT	CASAKGVVQPQHF
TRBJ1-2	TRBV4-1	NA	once	TGCGCCAGCAGCCGGGGAGGTGACTATGGCTACACCTTC	CASSRGGDYGYTF
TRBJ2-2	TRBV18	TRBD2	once	TGTGCCAGCTCACCCCGCGTAGCGGGCAGCACCGGGGAGCTGTTTTTT	CASSPRVAGSTGELFF
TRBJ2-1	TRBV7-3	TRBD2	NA	TGTGCCAGCAGCCGAAGCGGGGGGTCCTACAATGAGCAGTTCTTC	CASSRSGGSYNEQFF
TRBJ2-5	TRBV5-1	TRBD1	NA	TGCGCCAGCACCAAGGACAGGAAAGAGACCCAGTACTTC	CASTKDRKETQYF
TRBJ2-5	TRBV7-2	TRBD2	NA	TGTGCCAGCAGCCCGGGGACTAGCGCACAAGAGACCCAGTACTTC	CASSPGTSAQETQYF
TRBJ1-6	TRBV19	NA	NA	TGTGCCAGTAGTATCGCAGGGTATGAAAATTCACCCCTCCACTTT	CASSIAGYENSPLHF
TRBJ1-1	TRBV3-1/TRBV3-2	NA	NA	TGTGCCAGCAGCTCCGCGGGGGTCGCTGAAGCTTTCTTT	CASSSAGVAEAFF
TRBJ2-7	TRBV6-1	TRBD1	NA	TGTGCCAGCAGTGAAGCTGGGACAGGGGGGGTAGGGCAGTACTTC	CASSEAGTGGVGQYF
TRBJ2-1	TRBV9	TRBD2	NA	TGTGCCAGCAGCGTAGAAGGACTAGCGGGAGGTGTGGGTGAGCAGTTCTTC	CASSVEGLAGGVGEQFF
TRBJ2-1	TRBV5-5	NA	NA	TGTGCCAGCAGGCTCCAACCGGGACTGTACTACAATGAGCAGTTCTTC	CASRLQPGLYYNEQFF
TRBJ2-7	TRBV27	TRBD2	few	TGTGCCAGCACCCCCTCCGGGACTAGCGGGAGGGAGCAGTACTTC	CASTPSGTSGREQYF
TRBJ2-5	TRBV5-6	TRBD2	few	TGTGCCAGCAGCTTGACTAGCGGTATCCAAGAGACCCAGTACTTC	CASSLTSGIQETQYF
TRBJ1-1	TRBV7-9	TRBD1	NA	TGTGCCAGCCAGGGGGATAGCAACACTGAAGCTTTCTTT	CASQGDSNTEAFF
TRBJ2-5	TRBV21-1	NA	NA	TGTGCCAGCAGCCGACAGGGTTTTAGGGGCCAAGAGACCCAGTACTTC	CASSRQGFRGQETQYF
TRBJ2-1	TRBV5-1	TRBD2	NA	TGCGCCAGCAGCTTGGATTCGACTAGCGGGAGGGGTGCGTTCTTC	CASSLDSTSGRGAFF
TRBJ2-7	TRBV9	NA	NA	TGTGCCAGCAGCGACCACTACCACGAGCAGTACTTC	CASSDHYHEQYF
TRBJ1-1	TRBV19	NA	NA	TGTGCCAGTAGACAGGGTTACTCCGCGAACACTGAAGCTTTCTTT	CASRQGYSANTEAFF
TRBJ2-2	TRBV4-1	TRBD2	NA	TGCGCCAGCAGCCAAGCATTAATAGGGCTAGCGGGAAACACCGGGGAGCTGTTTTTT	CASSQALIGLAGNTGELFF
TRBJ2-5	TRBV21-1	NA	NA	TGTGCCAGCAGCAAAGAACAGGGGGAAGAGACCCAGTACTTC	CASSKEQGEETQYF
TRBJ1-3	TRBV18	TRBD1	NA	TGTGCCAGCTCAAGAGGGACAGGGGGCTCTGGAAACACCATATATTTT	CASSRGTGGSGNTIYF
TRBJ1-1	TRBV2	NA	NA	TGTGCCAGCAGTGACCCTAAGGGGGTAGGTACTGAAGCTTTCTTT	CASSDPKGVGTEAFF
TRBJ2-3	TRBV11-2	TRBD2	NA	TGTGCCAGCAGCTTGGGACTAGCGGGGGACTTCACAGATACGCAGTATTTT	CASSLGLAGDFTDTQYF
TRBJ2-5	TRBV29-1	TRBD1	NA	TGCAGCGTTCTGACAGGGGTCGGAGAGACCCAGTACTTC	CSVLTGVGETQYF
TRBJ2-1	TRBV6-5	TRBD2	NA	TGTGCCAGCAGCCACAGCGGGGGGGCCGCCAATGAGCAGTTCTTC	CASSHSGGAANEQFF
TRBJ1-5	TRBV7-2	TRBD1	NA	TGTGCCAGCAGCACATCAGGGGGACAGCCCCAGCATTTT	CASSTSGGQPQHF
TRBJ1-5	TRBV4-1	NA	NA	TGCGCCAGCAGCCCCTATTATAATCCGACATCTGTTCTTAGCAATCAGCCCCAGCATTTT	CASSPYYNPTSVLSNQPQHF
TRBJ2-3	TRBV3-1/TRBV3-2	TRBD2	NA	TGTGCCAGCAGCCAAGATTACTCAGCGGGGGGCCCAGATACGCAGTATTTT	CASSQDYSAGGPDTQYF
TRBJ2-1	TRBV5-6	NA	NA	TGTGCCAGCAGCCGACTAGCCTACAATGAGCAGTTCTTC	CASSRLAYNEQFF
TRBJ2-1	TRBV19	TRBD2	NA	TGTGCCAGCCAAAGGACTAGCGGGGTCTCCTACAATGAGCAGTTCTTC	CASQRTSGVSYNEQFF
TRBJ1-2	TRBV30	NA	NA	TGTGCCTGGAGGGGGCTTAACTATGGCTACACCTTC	CAWRGLNYGYTF
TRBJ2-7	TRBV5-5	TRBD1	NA	TGTGCCAGCCTCAAGGAGTTGCAGGGGGCAGGGGAGCAGTACTTC	CASLKELQGAGEQYF
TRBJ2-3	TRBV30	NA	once	TGTGCCTGGAGTAGACTGGGGGGTTCGAATACGCAGTATTTT	CAWSRLGGSNTQYF
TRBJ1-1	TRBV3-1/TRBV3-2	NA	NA	TGTGCCAGCAGCCCCAACCCACGCCGGGGTACTGAAGCTTTCTTT	CASSPNPRRGTEAFF
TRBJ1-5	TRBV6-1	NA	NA	TGTGCCAGCAGTGAAGCGGGGGGTATCGGCAATCAGCCCCAGCATTTT	CASSEAGGIGNQPQHF
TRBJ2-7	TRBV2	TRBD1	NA	TGTGCCAGCAGTGAAAGCCCGACAGGGGAGTTGAGTTACTTC	CASSESPTGELSYF
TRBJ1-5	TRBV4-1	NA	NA	TGCGCCAGCAGCCACAATGTGATCGGACAGTACAATCAGCCCCAGCATTTT	CASSHNVIGQYNQPQHF
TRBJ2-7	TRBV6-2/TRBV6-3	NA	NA	TGTGCCAGCAGCATCGGGGACTACGAGCAGTACTTC	CASSIGDYEQYF
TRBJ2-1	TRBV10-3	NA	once	TGTGCCATCAGTGAGCGGGAGAGCTCCTACAATGAGCAGTTCTTC	CAISERESSYNEQFF